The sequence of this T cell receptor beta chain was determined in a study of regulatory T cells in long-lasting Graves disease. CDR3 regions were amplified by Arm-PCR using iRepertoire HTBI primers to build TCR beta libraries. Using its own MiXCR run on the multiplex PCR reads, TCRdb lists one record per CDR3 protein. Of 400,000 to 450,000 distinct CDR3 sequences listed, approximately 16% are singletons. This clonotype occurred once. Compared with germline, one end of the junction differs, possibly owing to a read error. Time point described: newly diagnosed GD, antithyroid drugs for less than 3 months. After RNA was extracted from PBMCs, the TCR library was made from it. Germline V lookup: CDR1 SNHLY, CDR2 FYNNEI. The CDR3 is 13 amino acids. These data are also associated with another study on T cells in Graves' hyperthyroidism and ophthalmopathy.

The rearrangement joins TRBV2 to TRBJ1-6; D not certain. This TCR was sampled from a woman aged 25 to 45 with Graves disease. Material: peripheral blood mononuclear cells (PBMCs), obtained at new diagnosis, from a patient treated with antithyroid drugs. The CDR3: CASWAFTNSPHHF. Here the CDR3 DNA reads TGTGCCAGCTGGGCGTTCACTAATTCACCCCACCACTTT.